The 18 T cell receptor beta chains below were found in one sample sequenced in a study of graft-versus-host responses after intestinal transplantation. Profiled with immunoSEQ multiplex PCR; TCRdb holds only in-frame clones, not every one. The data contain more than 65,000 clones, 75% to 95% of them singletons. The antigens these receptors bind are not known. Sequences were derived from unstimulated CD8+ T cells sorted from spleen or lymph node cells, sampled before transplant. Receptor source: a human donor who was the organ donor for an intestinal transplant.

The chain employs TRBV7-2 and TRBJ1-1, with TRBD1 matching over 7 bases. The germline V gene has CDR1 SGHTA and CDR2 FQGNSA. With V trimmed by 6 bases and J by 4 bases, 8 bases remained unmatched. The CDR3 loop spans 14 amino acids. In DNA form, the CDR3 reads TGTGCCAGCAGTTGGGACAGCTATACCACTGAAGCTTTCTTT. Its protein product is CASSWDSYTTEAFF.

As concerns this clone: Additional DNA sequences in this sample encode the identical CDR3. The V gene is TRBV13, the J gene TRBJ2-7, with D maybe TRBD2 (6 bases). The ends were cut back, 5 bases at V and 3 bases at J, with 11 bases in the middle. Germline CDR1 PRHDT, CDR2 FYEKMQ (reference sequence). This CDR3 contains 13 residues. CDR3 nucleotides: TGTGCCAGCAGCCTGGGGACTCTCTACGAGCAGTACTTC. This encodes CASSLGTLYEQYF.

This chain connects TRBV14 to TRBJ1-2, with D unresolved. The CDR3 consists of 12 residues. Trimming removed 7 bases from V and 6 bases from J, with 12 bases in between. Germline-derived CDR1 and CDR2 are SGHDN and FVKESK. This CDR3 reads CASTESGNGYTF. The CDR3 nucleotides are TGTGCCAGCACTGAGAGCGGGAATGGCTACACCTTC.

The chain links TRBV5-4 to TRBJ1-6; 9 bases agree with TRBD1. J was trimmed by 3 bases and V by 7 bases; bases with no gene match: 5. Germline V gives CDR1 SGHNT, CDR2 YYREEE (reference sequence). The CDR3 length is 15 residues. The CDR3 DNA sequence: TGTGCCAGCCAGACAGGGGGGGACTATAATTCACCCCTCCACTTT. Translating gives CASQTGGDYNSPLHF.

The CDR3, as DNA: TGTGCCAGCAGCTTACTGGGGACGAACTATGGCTACACCTTC. Translated, it gives CASSLLGTNYGYTF. The chain links TRBV11-2 to TRBJ1-2; D might be TRBD1 (5 bases). With 2 bases removed from V and 2 bases from J, the gap between germline ends came to 9 bases. The CDR3 runs to 14 residues. CDR1 is SGHAT, CDR2 FQNNGV, per germline.

The chain employs TRBV9 and TRBJ2-1, with no clear D. Germline V gives CDR1 SGDLS, CDR2 YYNGEE. CDR3 length: 13 residues. V lost 3 bases, J lost 8 bases, and 12 bases lay in between. For the CDR3, the DNA is TGTGCCAGCAGCGCACGAGACCGGGATGAGCAGTTCTTC. Protein: CASSARDRDEQFF. The full variable domain, in which reference TRBV9 and TRBJ2-1 provide the parts outside the CDR3, is DSGVTQTPKHLITATGQRVTLRCSPRSGDLSVYWYQQSLDQGLQFLIQYYNGEERAKGNILERFSAQQFPDLHSELNLSSLELGDSALYFCASSARDRDEQFFGPGTRLTVL.

This clone was seen only a few times. J is TRBJ2-7 and V is TRBV2; D assignment may be TRBD1 or TRBD2 (6 bases each). The CDR3 covers 15 residues. Germline CDR1 and CDR2: SNHLY and FYNNEI. V was trimmed by 8 bases and J by 6 bases, leaving 23 bases between them. In nucleotides, the CDR3 is TGTGCCAGCGGAGGGGTCAAGGGGGGCTTCGGCGAGCAGTACTTC. Its protein product is CASGGVKGGFGEQYF.

The chain combines TRBV13 with TRBJ2-2; a weak D match, TRBD2 (6 bases). Germline V gene lookup returns CDR1 PRHDT and CDR2 FYEKMQ (reference sequence). The CDR3 sequence is 15 residues long. With 7 bases removed from V and 6 bases from J, the gap between germline ends came to 18 bases. The DNA of the CDR3 is TGTGCCAGCATGGAGCGGGTTAGGGCGGCCGGGGAGCTGTTTTTT. Translated, it gives CASMERVRAAGELFF.

This rearrangement joins TRBV6-1 to TRBJ1-5, with D hard to call. Germline loops: CDR1 MNHNS, CDR2 SASEGT. The CDR3 has 16 residues. V was clipped by 3 bases and J by 0 bases, with 12 bases between them. CDR3 coding DNA: TGTGCCAGCAGTGACGAGGGAAATTATAGCAATCAGCCCCAGCATTTT. This gives the protein CASSDEGNYSNQPQHF.

The table lists this clone with a few counts. The chain recombines TRBV7-9 with TRBJ2-7; TRBD2 matches 12 bases. J gave up 3 bases and V 2 bases, and 2 bases lay outside the gene matches. The CDR3 extends over 15 amino acids. Germline lookup yields CDR1 SEHNR and CDR2 FQNEAQ (reference sequence). The DNA for the CDR3 is TGTGCCAGCAGCTTATCGACTAGCGGGAGCTACGAGCAGTACTTC. This sequence encodes CASSLSTSGSYEQYF.

The chain couples TRBV5-1 to TRBJ2-1; no clear D. Germline assignment: CDR1 SGHRS and CDR2 YFSETQ. V was clipped by 0 bases and J by 2 bases, with 12 bases between them. This CDR3 contains 16 residues. CDR3 amino acids: CASSLGLFRPYNEQFF. For the CDR3, the DNA is TGCGCCAGCAGCTTGGGGCTCTTTAGACCCTACAATGAGCAGTTCTTC.

The V gene is TRBV6-5, the J gene TRBJ2-2, with D maybe TRBD2 (5 bases). Trimming removed 11 bases from V and 3 bases from J, with 10 bases in between. CDR1 is MNHEY, CDR2 SVGAGI, per germline. CDR3 size: 12 residues. The CDR3 DNA reads TGTGCCGGGCGCGGGCACACCGGGGAGCTGTTTTTT. This codes for CAGRGHTGELFF.

The gene calls are TRBV7-3 and TRBJ2-7; the D gene is possibly TRBD2 (6 bases). V lost 0 bases, J lost 3 bases, and 9 bases lay in between. The CDR3 extends over 14 amino acids. In germline, CDR1 is SGHTA, CDR2 FQGTGA. CDR3 amino acids: CASSLTAGFYEQYF. The CDR3, as DNA: TGTGCCAGCAGCTTAACGGCGGGATTCTACGAGCAGTACTTC.

This rearrangement joins TRBV7-2 to TRBJ2-4, with D unresolved. The V gene's germline CDR1 is SGHTA and CDR2 FQGNSA. The CDR3 covers 16 residues. Trimming took 5 bases from V and 6 from J, leaving 20 bases between them. The CDR3 region has the DNA TGTGCCAGCAGCACCCAGTCGGACCACTCGCGAAACATTCAGTACTTC. Protein product: CASSTQSDHSRNIQYF.

V and J are TRBV7-9 and TRBJ2-1; 8 nucleotides agree with TRBD1. This CDR3 comprises 13 residues. The trim removed 2 bases at V and 6 bases at J, leaving 0 bases unmatched. The germline CDR1 and CDR2 sequences are SEHNR and FQNEAQ (reference sequence). The CDR3 sequence is CASSLTGGNEQFF. CDR3 sequence (DNA): TGTGCCAGCAGCTTAACAGGGGGCAATGAGCAGTTCTTC.

The chain has TRBV7-9 and TRBJ1-4; D call uncertain. Germline V gene lookup returns CDR1 SEHNR and CDR2 FQNEAQ (reference sequence). This CDR3 has 13 amino acids. Trimming stripped 6 bases from V and 4 bases from J, with 9 bases between. CDR3 amino acids: CASSWQNNEKLFF. CDR3 bases: TGTGCCAGCAGTTGGCAGAATAATGAAAAACTGTTTTTT.

The J gene is TRBJ1-1, the V gene TRBV6-4, with D perhaps TRBD1 (6 bases). CDR3 length equals 18 residues. Germline CDR1 and CDR2: MRHNA and SNTAGT. Trimming left V 0 bases short and J 7 bases short, with 24 bases between. The CDR3 nucleotides are TGTGCCAGCAGTGACTCCCCCCTTAGAGCAGGGGCCGCAGTTGAAGCTTTCTTT. Its translation is CASSDSPLRAGAAVEAFF.

The chain recombines TRBV4-1 with TRBJ1-1; no clear D. Trimming left V 5 bases short and J 0 bases short, with 10 bases between. CDR3 size: 14 residues. CDR1 is MGHRA and CDR2 is YSYEKL in the germline V gene. The CDR3 DNA reads as TGCGCCAGCAGCGAAGTGGTAATGAACACTGAAGCTTTCTTT. This codes for CASSEVVMNTEAFF.